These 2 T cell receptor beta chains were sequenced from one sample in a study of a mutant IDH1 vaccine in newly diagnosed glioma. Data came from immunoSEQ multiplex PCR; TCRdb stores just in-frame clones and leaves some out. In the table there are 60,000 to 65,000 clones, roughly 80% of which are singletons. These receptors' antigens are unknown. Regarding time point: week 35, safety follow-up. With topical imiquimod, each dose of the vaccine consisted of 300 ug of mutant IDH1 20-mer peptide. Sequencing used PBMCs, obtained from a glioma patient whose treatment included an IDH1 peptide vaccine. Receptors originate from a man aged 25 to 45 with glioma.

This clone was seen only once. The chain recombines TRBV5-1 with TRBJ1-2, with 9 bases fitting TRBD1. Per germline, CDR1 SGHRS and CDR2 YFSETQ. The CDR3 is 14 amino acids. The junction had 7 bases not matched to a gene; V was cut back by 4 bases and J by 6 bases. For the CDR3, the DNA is TGCGCCAGCAGCCCTACAGGGGGCGCACATGGCTACACCTTC. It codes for CASSPTGGAHGYTF. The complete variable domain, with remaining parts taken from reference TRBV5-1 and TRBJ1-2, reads KAGVTQTPRYLIKTRGQQVTLSCSPISGHRSVSWYQQTPGQGLQFLFEYFSETQRNKGNFPGRFSGRQFSNSRSEMNVSTLELGDSALYLCASSPTGGAHGYTFGSGTRLTVV.

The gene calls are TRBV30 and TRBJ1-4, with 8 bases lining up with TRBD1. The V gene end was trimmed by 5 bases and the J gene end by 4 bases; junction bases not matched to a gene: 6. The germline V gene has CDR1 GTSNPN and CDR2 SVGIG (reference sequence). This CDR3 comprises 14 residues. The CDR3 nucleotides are TGTGCCTGGTCAGGGGGCATTAGTAATGAAAAACTGTTTTTT. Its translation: CAWSGGISNEKLFF.